A selection of T cell receptor beta chains follows, all from one sample in a study of blood T cell repertoires in COVID-19. Generated by immunoSEQ multiplex PCR, the TCRdb table keeps only in-frame clones and is missing some. This sample has roughly 200,000 clones; approximately 81% occur once, and the top ten carry about 20%. Sequencing was done on a sample of peripheral blood. These receptor sequences come from a person aged 70 to 85 with COVID-19, enrolled during active disease. Both conserved end residues are part of each CDR3. A D gene is named only where the DNA matches it firmly. Clone sizes are given selectively: once, few, many, or a class where the clone is expanded.

v_gene,abundance,d_gene,j_gene,len,CDR3nt,CDR3aa
TRBV6-5,NA,TRBD1,TRBJ2-2,15,TGTGCCAGCAGCGTTGTAGGGACAGGGTCCGGGGAGCTGTTTTTT,CASSVVGTGSGELFF
TRBV7-2,NA,TRBD2,TRBJ2-1,14,TGTGCCAGCAGCCAGGGGACTAGTGGCAATGAGCAGTTCTTC,CASSQGTSGNEQFF
TRBV6-5,once,NA,TRBJ2-1,12,TGTGCCAGCAGAAGGACAGTTAATGAGCAGTTCTTC,CASRRTVNEQFF
TRBV18,NA,TRBD2,TRBJ2-1,17,TGTGCCAGCTCACCGGGCTCAAGCGGGAGCTCCTACAATGAGCAGTTCTTC,CASSPGSSGSSYNEQFF
TRBV19,NA,NA,TRBJ1-1,18,TGTGCCAGTAGTATGTCGGGTGGGGCAGGACGTAAGAACACTGAAGCTTTCTTT,CASSMSGGAGRKNTEAFF
TRBV5-1,few,TRBD1,TRBJ2-1,15,TGCGCCAGCAGCTTACCGGGACAGGGATACAATGAGCAGTTCTTC,CASSLPGQGYNEQFF
TRBV6-5,NA,NA,TRBJ2-7,14,TGTGCCAGCAGCCCGGTTGGGGGGTCCTACGAGCAGTACTTC,CASSPVGGSYEQYF
TRBV10-3,NA,TRBD1,TRBJ2-3,14,TGTGCCATCAGTTTGGGACAGGGGGCAGATACGCAGTATTTT,CAISLGQGADTQYF
TRBV24-1,NA,NA,TRBJ2-1,20,TGTGCCACCAGTGACACGGGGACAGGGCTGGGACTAGCGAGAGCCGTTGAGCAGTTCTTC,CATSDTGTGLGLARAVEQFF
TRBV28,NA,NA,TRBJ1-4,13,TGTGCCAGCAGCCCAATCGGGAATGAAAAACTGTTTTTT,CASSPIGNEKLFF
TRBV6-4,NA,NA,TRBJ1-1,14,TGTGCCAGCAGTGTTAGTCAGGGATCATCTGAAGCTTTCTTT,CASSVSQGSSEAFF
TRBV6-4,NA,TRBD2,TRBJ2-3,16,TGTGCCAGCGGCCCCGGGACTAGCGGGGCCACAGATACGCAGTATTTT,CASGPGTSGATDTQYF
TRBV11-3,NA,NA,TRBJ2-3,14,TGTGCCAGCAGCCTAGGGAGCAGCACAGATACGCAGTATTTT,CASSLGSSTDTQYF
TRBV14,NA,NA,TRBJ2-7,14,TGTGCCAGCAGCCAAGTCCCAGACAGCTACGAGCAGTACTTC,CASSQVPDSYEQYF
TRBV11-2,NA,TRBD2,TRBJ2-7,14,TGTGCCAGCGCCCCCCAATGGGGGGGTTACGAGCAGTACTTC,CASAPQWGGYEQYF
TRBV4-3,NA,NA,TRBJ2-1,15,TGCGCCAGCAGCCAAGACTTGACAAGAGACAATGAGCAGTTCTTC,CASSQDLTRDNEQFF
TRBV5-1,NA,NA,TRBJ1-2,13,TGCGCCAGCAGCGACGGGGGTGGGTATGGCTACACCTTC,CASSDGGGYGYTF
TRBV5-6,NA,NA,TRBJ2-7,15,TGTGCCAGCAGCTGGGGCGGACTATATTCCTACGAGCAGTACTTC,CASSWGGLYSYEQYF
TRBV7-2,NA,TRBD1,TRBJ1-4,15,TGTGCCAGCAGCAGAACAGGGGCAACTAATGAAAAACTGTTTTTT,CASSRTGATNEKLFF
TRBV6-6,NA,TRBD2,TRBJ2-7,15,TGTGCCAGCAGACAAACTAGCGGGATCGGCTACGAGCAGTACTTC,CASRQTSGIGYEQYF
TRBV4-2,NA,NA,TRBJ1-6,16,TGTGCCAGCAGCCAGGGAGGGGCCCTTATTAATTCACCCCTCCACTTT,CASSQGGALINSPLHF
TRBV4-1,NA,TRBD1,TRBJ1-2,17,TGCGCCAGCAGCCAAGAGGAGGGGGCGATAGCTAACTATGGCTACACCTTC,CASSQEEGAIANYGYTF
TRBV18,NA,NA,TRBJ2-1,16,TGTGCCAGCTGTAAGACAGGCCCTCCGGCGTACAATGAGCAGTTCTTC,CASCKTGPPAYNEQFF
TRBV7-2,NA,NA,TRBJ2-1,16,TGTGCCAGCAGCTTAGGGGGCACGATAGGCTACAATGAGCAGTTCTTC,CASSLGGTIGYNEQFF